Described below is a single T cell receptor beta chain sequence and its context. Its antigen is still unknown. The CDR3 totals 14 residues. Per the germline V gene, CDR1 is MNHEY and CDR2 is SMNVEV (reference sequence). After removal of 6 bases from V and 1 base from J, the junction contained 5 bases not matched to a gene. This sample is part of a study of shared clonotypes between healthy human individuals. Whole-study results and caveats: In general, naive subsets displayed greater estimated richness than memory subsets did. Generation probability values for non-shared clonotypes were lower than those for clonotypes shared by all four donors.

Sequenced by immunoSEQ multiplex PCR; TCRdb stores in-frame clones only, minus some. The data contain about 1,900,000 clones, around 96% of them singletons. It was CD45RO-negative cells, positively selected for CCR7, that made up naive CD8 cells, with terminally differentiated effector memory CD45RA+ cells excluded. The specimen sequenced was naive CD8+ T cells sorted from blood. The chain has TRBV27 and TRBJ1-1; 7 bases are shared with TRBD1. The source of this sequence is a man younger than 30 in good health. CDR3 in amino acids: CASRIGGANTEAFF. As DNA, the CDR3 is TGTGCCAGCAGGATAGGGGGCGCGAACACTGAAGCTTTCTTT.